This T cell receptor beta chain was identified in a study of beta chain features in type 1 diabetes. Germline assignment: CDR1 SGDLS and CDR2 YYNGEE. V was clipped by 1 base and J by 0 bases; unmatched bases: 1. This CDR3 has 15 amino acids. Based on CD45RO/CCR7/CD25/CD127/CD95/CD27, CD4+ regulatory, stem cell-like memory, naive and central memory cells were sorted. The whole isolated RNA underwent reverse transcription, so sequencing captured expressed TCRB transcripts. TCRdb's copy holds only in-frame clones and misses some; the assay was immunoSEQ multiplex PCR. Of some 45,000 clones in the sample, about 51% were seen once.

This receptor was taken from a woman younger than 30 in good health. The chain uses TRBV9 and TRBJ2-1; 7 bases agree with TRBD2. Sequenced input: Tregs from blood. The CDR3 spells CASSVRDYSYNEQFF. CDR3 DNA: TGTGCCAGCAGCGTAAGGGACTACTCCTACAATGAGCAGTTCTTC.